The rows below give T cell receptor beta chains drawn from one sample of a study of blood T cells in healthy people across ages. TCRdb independently ran MiXCR on the 5' RACE reads; one entry per CDR3 protein. The sample lists 750,000 to 850,000 distinct CDR3 sequences; around 25% were seen once. The sample was also linked to a second study, of T cells of mothers and their children.

Sequenced sample: blood. These receptor sequences come from a boy between 10 and 17 years old in good health. Each CDR3 is given with its conserved first and last residue. A D gene is named only where the DNA matches it firmly. Not every row has a clone size; where given, it reads once, few, many or a size class.

abundance | j_gene | v_gene | d_gene | CDR3aa | CDR3nt
- | TRBJ1-3 | TRBV6-1 | - | CASSEDLFSGNTIYF | TGTGCCAGCAGTGAAGATCTCTTCTCTGGAAACACCATATATTTT
few | TRBJ1-2 | TRBV13 | - | CASSFGEPINYGYTF | TGTGCCAGCAGCTTCGGGGAGCCGATTAACTATGGCTACACCTTC
few | TRBJ1-6 | TRBV5-6 | - | CASSSRTDNSPLHF | TGTGCCAGCAGCTCACGGACAGATAATTCACCCCTCCACTTT
- | TRBJ2-7 | TRBV10-3 | - | CAISALGGEQYF | TGTGCCATCAGTGCCCTCGGCGGCGAGCAGTACTTC
- | TRBJ2-7 | TRBV4-3 | - | CASSQDLSGPTYEQYF | TGCGCCAGCAGCCAAGATCTGTCAGGTCCCACCTACGAGCAGTACTTC
- | TRBJ2-4 | TRBV7-2 | TRBD1 | CANSSRQGRNKNIQYF | TGTGCCAACAGCTCGAGACAGGGACGGAACAAAAACATTCAGTACTTC
- | TRBJ2-5 | TRBV7-2 | TRBD2 | CASSELAAETQYF | TGTGCCAGCAGCGAACTAGCGGCAGAGACCCAGTACTTC
- | TRBJ2-1 | TRBV4-1 | TRBD1 | CASSQIRTGNEQFF | TGCGCCAGCAGCCAGATTCGGACAGGCAATGAGCAGTTCTTC
- | TRBJ2-7 | TRBV5-1 | - | CASSLDFCEQYF | TGCGCCAGCAGCTTAGATTTCTGCGAGCAGTACTTC
few | TRBJ1-1 | TRBV29-1 | - | CSVGLHTEAFF | TGCAGCGTTGGCTTACACACTGAAGCTTTCTTT
- | TRBJ2-7 | TRBV11-2 | - | CASSLGGFDEQYF | TGTGCCAGCAGCTTAGGAGGGTTTGACGAGCAGTACTTC
- | TRBJ2-7 | TRBV5-5 | - | CASSFRHGVRDEQYF | TGTGCCAGCAGCTTCCGACATGGGGTTCGGGACGAGCAGTACTTC
- | TRBJ1-6 | TRBV6-5 | TRBD1 | CASSYQTGANSPLHF | TGTGCCAGCAGCTACCAAACAGGGGCTAATTCACCCCTCCACTTT
- | TRBJ1-2 | TRBV7-2 | TRBD1 | CASSSSGTGGGYTF | TGTGCCAGCAGCTCCTCCGGGACAGGGGGTGGCTACACCTTC
- | TRBJ2-3 | TRBV4-3 | - | CASSQTLYRLGGSSTDTQYF | TGCGCCAGCAGCCAAACTTTGTATAGACTGGGCGGCTCTAGCACAGATACGCAGTATTTT
- | TRBJ2-3 | TRBV4-1 | TRBD2 | CASSQGPPTSATDTQYF | TGCGCCAGCAGCCAAGGGCCCCCTACTAGCGCAACAGATACGCAGTATTTT
- | TRBJ2-5 | TRBV29-1 | - | CSVKGDFARDSETQYF | TGCAGCGTCAAAGGCGATTTCGCACGGGATTCGGAGACCCAGTACTTC
- | TRBJ1-1 | TRBV7-3 | - | CASSGGRGSNTEAFF | TGTGCCAGCAGCGGGGGCAGGGGATCGAACACTGAAGCTTTCTTT
- | TRBJ2-1 | TRBV6-2/TRBV6-3 | - | CASSYKANEQFF | TGTGCCAGCAGTTATAAAGCCAATGAGCAGTTCTTC
- | TRBJ2-5 | TRBV7-9 | - | CASSPPDSNQETQHF | TGTGCCAGCAGCCCCCCGGACAGCAACCAAGAGACCCAGCACTTC
few | TRBJ2-4 | TRBV4-1 | - | CASSQVPPKNIQYF | TGCGCCAGCAGCCAAGTTCCCCCCAAAAACATTCAGTACTTC
few | TRBJ2-3 | TRBV7-2 | TRBD2 | CASSSSGGPSTDTQYF | TGTGCCAGCAGCTCTAGCGGGGGCCCTAGCACAGATACGCAGTATTTT
few | TRBJ2-2 | TRBV7-3 | - | CASSLGLRREELFF | TGTGCCAGCAGCTTGGGACTCCGGCGGGAGGAGCTGTTTTTT
- | TRBJ2-5 | TRBV4-1 | TRBD2 | CASSTTSGDFGETQYF | TGCGCCAGCAGCACGACTAGCGGGGATTTTGGAGAGACCCAGTACTTC
few | TRBJ2-5 | TRBV29-1 | - | CSVNRGTVEEETQYF | TGCAGCGTTAACCGGGGGACAGTAGAGGAGGAGACCCAGTACTTC
many | TRBJ2-7 | TRBV5-1 | TRBD1 | CASSLGDRGYEQYF | TGCGCCAGCAGCTTGGGGGACAGGGGCTACGAGCAGTACTTC
few | TRBJ1-1 | TRBV12-3/TRBV12-4 | - | CASSTLRDVNTEAFF | TGTGCCAGCAGTACCCTTAGGGATGTTAACACTGAAGCTTTCTTT
many | TRBJ1-3 | TRBV27 | - | CASKSAGNTIYF | TGTGCCAGCAAGAGTGCTGGAAACACCATATATTTT
- | TRBJ1-2 | TRBV4-3 | - | CASSQGRLHGYTF | TGCGCCAGCAGCCAAGGCCGGCTCCATGGCTACACCTTC
- | TRBJ2-2 | TRBV3-1 | TRBD2 | CASSQEGLAGALGELFF | TGTGCCAGCAGCCAAGAGGGTCTAGCGGGAGCTCTCGGGGAGCTGTTTTTT
few | TRBJ2-3 | TRBV6-5 | - | CASSMRGDTQYF | TGTGCCAGCAGCATGAGAGGGGATACGCAGTATTTT
- | TRBJ2-7 | TRBV20-1 | TRBD2 | CSARATPASGSREQYF | TGCAGTGCTAGAGCCACCCCGGCTAGCGGGAGTCGGGAGCAGTACTTC
- | TRBJ1-1 | TRBV20-1 | - | CSASLPQSNTEAFF | TGCAGTGCTAGTCTTCCACAATCGAACACTGAAGCTTTCTTT
few | TRBJ2-1 | TRBV12-3/TRBV12-4 | - | CASSLERTPNEQFF | TGTGCCAGCAGTTTAGAGCGGACTCCCAATGAGCAGTTCTTC
- | TRBJ2-3 | TRBV7-3 | - | CASSSSPADTQYF | TGTGCCAGCAGCTCCTCACCTGCAGATACGCAGTATTTT
- | TRBJ2-2 | TRBV7-9 | - | CASSMPRGKNTGELFF | TGTGCCAGCAGCATGCCCCGCGGGAAGAACACCGGGGAGCTGTTTTTT
- | TRBJ1-4 | TRBV25-1 | - | CASSDLLEGFGEKLFF | TGTGCCAGCAGTGATCTCCTTGAGGGGTTTGGTGAAAAACTGTTTTTT
- | TRBJ2-1 | TRBV27 | - | CASNIYPGTDNEQFF | TGTGCCAGCAACATTTACCCGGGAACCGATAATGAGCAGTTCTTC
few | TRBJ2-5 | TRBV5-1 | - | CASSFQAGQETQYF | TGCGCCAGCAGCTTCCAGGCGGGGCAAGAGACCCAGTACTTC